This T cell receptor (beta chain) originates from a study of T cell responses to AZD1222 COVID-19 vaccine. Study-wide points: The donor cohort was predominantly white British with a female majority, and clonal diversity may have been underestimated.

V was pared by 1 base and J by 6 bases, with 8 bases of the junction left unmatched. The CDR3 contains 16 residues. Germline-derived CDR1 and CDR2 are SGHVS and FNYEAQ. Note on this clone: Its antigen is not known.

The data were produced by immunoSEQ multiplex PCR, yet TCRdb's version contains in-frame clones alone and is incomplete. The sample consists of about 150,000 clones, approximately 92% of them appearing once. V gene TRBV7-6 combines with J gene TRBJ2-1; 8 bases align to TRBD1. The sequence came from an adult who received the AZD1222 COVID-19 vaccine. The sequencing here drew on peripheral blood, taken 28 days after the second AZD1222 dose. CDR3: CASSLGGQGRFNEQFF. CDR3 DNA: TGTGCCAGCAGCTTAGGAGGACAGGGCCGTTTCAATGAGCAGTTCTTC.